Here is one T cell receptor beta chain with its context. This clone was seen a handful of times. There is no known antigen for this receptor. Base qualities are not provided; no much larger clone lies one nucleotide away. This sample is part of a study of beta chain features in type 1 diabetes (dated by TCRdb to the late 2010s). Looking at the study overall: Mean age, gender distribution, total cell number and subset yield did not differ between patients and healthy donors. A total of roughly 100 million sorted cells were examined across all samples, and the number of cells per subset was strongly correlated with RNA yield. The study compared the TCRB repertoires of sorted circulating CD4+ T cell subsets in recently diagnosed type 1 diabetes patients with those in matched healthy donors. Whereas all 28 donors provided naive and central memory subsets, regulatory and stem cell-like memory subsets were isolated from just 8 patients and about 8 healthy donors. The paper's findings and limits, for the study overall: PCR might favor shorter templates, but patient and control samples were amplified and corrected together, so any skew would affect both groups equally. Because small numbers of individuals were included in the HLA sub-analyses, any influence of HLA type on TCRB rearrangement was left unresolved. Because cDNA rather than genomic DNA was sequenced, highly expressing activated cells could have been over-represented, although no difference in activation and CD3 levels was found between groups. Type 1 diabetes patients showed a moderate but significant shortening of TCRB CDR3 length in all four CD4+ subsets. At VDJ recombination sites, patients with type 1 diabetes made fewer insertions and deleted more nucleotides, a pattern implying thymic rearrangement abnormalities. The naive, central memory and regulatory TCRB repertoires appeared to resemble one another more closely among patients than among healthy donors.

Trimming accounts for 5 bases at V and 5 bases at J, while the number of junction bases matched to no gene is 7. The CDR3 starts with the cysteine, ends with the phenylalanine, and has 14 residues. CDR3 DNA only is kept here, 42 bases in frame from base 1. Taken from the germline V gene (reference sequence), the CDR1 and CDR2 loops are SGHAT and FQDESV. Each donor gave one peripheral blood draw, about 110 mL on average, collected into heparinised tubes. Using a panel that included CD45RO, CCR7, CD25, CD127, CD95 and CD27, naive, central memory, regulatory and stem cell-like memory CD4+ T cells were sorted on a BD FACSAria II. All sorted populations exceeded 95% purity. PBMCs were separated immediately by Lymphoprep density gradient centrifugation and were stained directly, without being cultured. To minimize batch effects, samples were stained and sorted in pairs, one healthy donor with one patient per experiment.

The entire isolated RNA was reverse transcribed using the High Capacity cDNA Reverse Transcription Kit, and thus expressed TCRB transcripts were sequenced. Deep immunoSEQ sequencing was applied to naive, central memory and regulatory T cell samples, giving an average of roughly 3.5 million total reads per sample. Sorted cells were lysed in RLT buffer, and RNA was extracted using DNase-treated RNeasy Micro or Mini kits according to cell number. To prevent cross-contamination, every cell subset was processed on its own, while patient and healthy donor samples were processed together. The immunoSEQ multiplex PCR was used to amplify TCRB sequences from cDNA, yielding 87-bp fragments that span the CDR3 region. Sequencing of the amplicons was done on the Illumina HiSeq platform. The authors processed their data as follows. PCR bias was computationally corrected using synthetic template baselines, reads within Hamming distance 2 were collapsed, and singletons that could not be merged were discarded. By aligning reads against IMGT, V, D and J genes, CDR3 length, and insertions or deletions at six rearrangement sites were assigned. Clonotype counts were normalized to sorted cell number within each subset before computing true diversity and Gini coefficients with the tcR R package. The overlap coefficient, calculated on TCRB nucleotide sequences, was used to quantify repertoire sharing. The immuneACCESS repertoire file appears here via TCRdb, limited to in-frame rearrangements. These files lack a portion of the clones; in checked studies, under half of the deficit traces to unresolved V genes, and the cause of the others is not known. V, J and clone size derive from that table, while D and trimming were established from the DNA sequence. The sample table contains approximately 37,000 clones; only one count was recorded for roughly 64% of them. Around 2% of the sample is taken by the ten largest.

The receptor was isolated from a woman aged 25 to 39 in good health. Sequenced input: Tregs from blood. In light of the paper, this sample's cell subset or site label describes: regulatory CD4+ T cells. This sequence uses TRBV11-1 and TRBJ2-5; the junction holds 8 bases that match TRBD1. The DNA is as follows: TGTGCCAGCAGCCTCCGGACAGGGAGGGAGACCCAGTACTTC. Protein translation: CASSLRTGRETQYF. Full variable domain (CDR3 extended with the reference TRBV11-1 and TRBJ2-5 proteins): EAEVAQSPRYKITEKSQAVAFWCDPISGHATLYWYRQILGQGPELLVQFQDESVVDDSQLPKDRFSAERLKGVDSTLKIQPAELGDSAMYLCASSLRTGRETQYFGPGTRLLVL.